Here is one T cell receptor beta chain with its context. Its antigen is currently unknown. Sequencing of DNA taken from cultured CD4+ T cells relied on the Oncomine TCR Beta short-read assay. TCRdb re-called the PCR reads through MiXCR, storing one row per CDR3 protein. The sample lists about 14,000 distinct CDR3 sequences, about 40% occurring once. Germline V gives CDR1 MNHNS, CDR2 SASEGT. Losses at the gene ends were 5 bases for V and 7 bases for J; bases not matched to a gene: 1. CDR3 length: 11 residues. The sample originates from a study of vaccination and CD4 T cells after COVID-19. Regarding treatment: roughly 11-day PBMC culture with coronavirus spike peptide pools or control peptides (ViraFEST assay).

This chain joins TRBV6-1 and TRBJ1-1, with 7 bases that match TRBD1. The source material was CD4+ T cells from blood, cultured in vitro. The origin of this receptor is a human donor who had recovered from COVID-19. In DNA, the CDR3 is TGTGCCAGCAGTCGACAGGGTGAAGCTTTCTTT. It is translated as CASSRQGEAFF.